The 13 T cell receptor beta chains in this list originate from one sample, sequenced in a study of memory CD4+ T cells and cytomegalovirus serostatus. Single viable CD3+CD4+CD8-CD45RO+ cells were sorted as the memory CD4+ T cells. Clones were sequenced by immunoSEQ multiplex PCR, and TCRdb holds only the in-frame ones, with some missing. In the table there are roughly 50,000 clones, approximately 82% of which are singletons. Sequenced material: memory CD4+ T cells from blood. The receptors were gathered from an adult in good health and CMV-seronegative. Some clones in this sample may be carry-over from other donors' samples.

The chain joins TRBV30 to TRBJ2-3, with D perhaps matching TRBD1 or TRBD2 (7 bases each). Germline V gene data show CDR1 as GTSNPN and CDR2 as SVGIG (reference sequence). The CDR3 consists of 13 residues. The V gene lost 0 bases and the J gene lost 7 bases, with 11 bases spanning the gap. The CDR3 DNA sequence: TGTGCCTGGAGTGTCCAGGGGGGGAATACGCAGTATTTT. Protein product: CAWSVQGGNTQYF.

V is TRBV18 and J is TRBJ1-1, with TRBD1 matching over 7 bases. The CDR3 extends over 14 amino acids. With V trimmed by 1 base and J by 3 bases, 2 bases remained unmatched. Germline V lookup: CDR1 KGHSH, CDR2 LQKENI. CDR3 coding DNA: TGTGCCAGCTCACCACGGCAGGGGGACACTGAAGCTTTCTTT. Amino acid sequence: CASSPRQGDTEAFF.

The genes are TRBV5-1 and TRBJ1-3; no clear D gene. The V gene's germline CDR1 is SGHRS and CDR2 YFSETQ. The CDR3 covers 13 residues. Trimming cost V 4 bases and J 0 bases, with 5 bases left between them. Here the CDR3 reads CASSDGSGNTIYF. The CDR3 DNA reads TGCGCCAGCAGCGATGGCTCTGGAAACACCATATATTTT.

This sequence joins TRBV19 and TRBJ1-1, with a weak D call TRBD1 (5 bases). Per germline, CDR1 LNHDA and CDR2 SQIVND (reference sequence). The CDR3 is made up of 16 amino acids. V lost 5 bases to trimming and J lost 1 base, with 17 bases between them. Written as DNA, the CDR3 is TGTGCCAGTAGTTCACCCTACAGGAGCCGGAACACTGAAGCTTTCTTT. It yields the protein CASSSPYRSRNTEAFF.

J is TRBJ1-4 and V is TRBV19, with TRBD1 matching over 7 bases. The CDR3 loop spans 15 amino acids. V lost 5 bases, J lost 3 bases, and 6 bases stayed unmatched. Germline V gives CDR1 LNHDA, CDR2 SQIVND (reference sequence). This chain's CDR3 is CASSPRGTSNEKLFF. In nucleotides, the CDR3 is TGTGCCAGTAGTCCCAGGGGGACCTCTAATGAAAAACTGTTTTTT.

The rearrangement uses TRBV9 and TRBJ2-5; TRBD2 agrees at 15 bases. Germline CDR1 SGDLS, CDR2 YYNGEE. This CDR3 contains 17 residues. V gave up 2 bases and J gave up 2 bases; unmatched junction bases: 4. The CDR3 loop reads CASSVGLAGGGQETQYF. CDR3 in DNA: TGTGCCAGCAGCGTGGGACTAGCGGGGGGTGGGCAAGAGACCCAGTACTTC. The variable domain in full, with the rest retrieved from reference TRBV9 and TRBJ2-5, is DSGVTQTPKHLITATGQRVTLRCSPRSGDLSVYWYQQSLDQGLQFLIQYYNGEERAKGNILERFSAQQFPDLHSELNLSSLELGDSALYFCASSVGLAGGGQETQYFGPGTRLLVL.

The chain combines TRBV5-1 with TRBJ2-7; 14 bases are shared with TRBD2. The V gene end was trimmed by 4 bases and the J gene end by 5 bases; junction bases not matched to a gene: 8. CDR3 size: 16 residues. Per the germline V gene, CDR1 is SGHRS and CDR2 is YFSETQ. The DNA for the CDR3 is TGCGCCAGCAGCGTCGGGGGGACTAGCGGGAGCAACGAGCAGTACTTC. Its protein is CASSVGGTSGSNEQYF.

The genes are TRBV28 and TRBJ2-2; 9 bases line up with TRBD2. Germline V gene lookup returns CDR1 MDHEN and CDR2 SYDVKM. The ends lost 7 bases at V and 7 bases at J; junction bases unmatched: 19. The CDR3 is 18 amino acids. The CDR3 reads CASNLPRRSSGRRGELFF. The CDR3 DNA reads TGTGCCAGCAACCTCCCCCGTAGGAGCAGCGGGAGGCGCGGGGAGCTGTTTTTT.

This sequence joins TRBV5-1 and TRBJ1-1, with 8 bases fitting TRBD1. This CDR3 region has 15 residues. Germline-derived CDR1 and CDR2 are SGHRS and YFSETQ. The trim removed 4 bases at V and 1 base at J, leaving 6 bases unmatched. The CDR3 here is CASSVAGQGNTEAFF. Here the CDR3 DNA reads TGCGCCAGCAGCGTGGCTGGACAGGGGAACACTGAAGCTTTCTTT.

V usage is TRBV4-2 and J usage is TRBJ1-3; D is ambiguous. The V gene lost 6 bases and the J gene lost 0 bases, with 6 bases spanning the gap. The CDR3 is made up of 13 amino acids. Per germline, CDR1 LGHNA and CDR2 YNFKEQ. CDR3 protein: CASRTISGNTIYF. DNA for the CDR3: TGTGCCAGCAGGACAATCTCTGGAAACACCATATATTTT.

The V and J genes are TRBV9 and TRBJ1-4; tentatively, D is TRBD1 (6 bases). Germline assignment: CDR1 SGDLS and CDR2 YYNGEE. The V end lost 0 bases, the J end lost 4 bases, and 10 bases lay between the germline ends. The CDR3 length is 15 residues. CDR3 sequence reads: CASSVEGGLNEKLFF. The CDR3 DNA sequence: TGTGCCAGCAGCGTAGAGGGGGGCCTTAATGAAAAACTGTTTTTT.

The chain recombines TRBV5-1 with TRBJ1-2, with a possible D match to TRBD1 (5 bases). Germline lookup yields CDR1 SGHRS and CDR2 YFSETQ. There are 13 residues in the CDR3. Trimming pared 4 bases from V and 5 bases from J, leaving 12 bases between. The CDR3 protein is CASSPRDGYGYTF. CDR3 sequence (DNA): TGCGCCAGCAGCCCCAGGGACGGGTATGGCTACACCTTC.

This clone occurred a few times. This chain's CDR3 is CSVTLRGEQYF. In nucleotides, the CDR3 is TGCAGTGTTACCCTTAGGGGCGAGCAGTACTTC. This chain joins TRBV20-1 and TRBJ2-7, with D perhaps matching TRBD1 (5 bases). The germline V gene has CDR1 DFQATT and CDR2 SNEGSKA (reference sequence). The CDR3 covers 11 residues. V lost 7 bases and J lost 6, with 13 bases in between.